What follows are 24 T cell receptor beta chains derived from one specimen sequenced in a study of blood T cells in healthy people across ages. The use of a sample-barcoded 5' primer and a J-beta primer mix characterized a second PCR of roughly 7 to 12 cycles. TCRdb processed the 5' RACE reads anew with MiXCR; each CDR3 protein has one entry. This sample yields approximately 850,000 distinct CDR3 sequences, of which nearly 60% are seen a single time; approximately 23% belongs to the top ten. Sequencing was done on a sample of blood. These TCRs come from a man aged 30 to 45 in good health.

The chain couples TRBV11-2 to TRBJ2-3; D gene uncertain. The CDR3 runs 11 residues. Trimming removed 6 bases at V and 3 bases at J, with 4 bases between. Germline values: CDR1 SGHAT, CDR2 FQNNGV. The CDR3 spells CASRRTDTQYF. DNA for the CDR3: TGTGCCAGCAGACGTACAGATACGCAGTATTTT.

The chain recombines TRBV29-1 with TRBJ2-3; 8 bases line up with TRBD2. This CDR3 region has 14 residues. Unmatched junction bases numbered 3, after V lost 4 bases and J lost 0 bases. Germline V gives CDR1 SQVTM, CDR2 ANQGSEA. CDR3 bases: TGCAGCGTTGGAGCGGGGGCTAGCACAGATACGCAGTATTTT. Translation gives CSVGAGASTDTQYF.

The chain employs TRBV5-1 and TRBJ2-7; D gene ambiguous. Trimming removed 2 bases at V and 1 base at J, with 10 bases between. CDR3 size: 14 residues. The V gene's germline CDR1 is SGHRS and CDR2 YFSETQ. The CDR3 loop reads CASSFGESSYEQYF. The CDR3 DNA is TGCGCCAGCAGCTTCGGAGAATCGTCCTACGAGCAGTACTTC.

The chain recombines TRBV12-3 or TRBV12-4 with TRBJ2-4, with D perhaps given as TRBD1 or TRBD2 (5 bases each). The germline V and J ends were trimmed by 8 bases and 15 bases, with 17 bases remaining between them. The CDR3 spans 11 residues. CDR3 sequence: CASHRGGRLYF. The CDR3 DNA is TGTGCCAGCCACCGGGGCGGTAGGCTGTACTTC.

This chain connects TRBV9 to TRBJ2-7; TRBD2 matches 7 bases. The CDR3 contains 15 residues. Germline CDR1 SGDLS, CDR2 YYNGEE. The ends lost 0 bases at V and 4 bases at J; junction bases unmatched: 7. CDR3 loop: CASSVAAGVLYEQYF. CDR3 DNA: TGTGCCAGCAGCGTAGCGGCGGGAGTTCTTTACGAGCAGTACTTC.

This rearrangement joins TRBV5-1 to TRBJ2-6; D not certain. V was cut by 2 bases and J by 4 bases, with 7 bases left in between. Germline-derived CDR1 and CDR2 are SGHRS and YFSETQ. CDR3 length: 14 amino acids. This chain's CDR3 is CASSLLGGANVLTF. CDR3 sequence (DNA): TGCGCCAGCAGCTTACTGGGCGGGGCCAACGTCCTGACTTTC.

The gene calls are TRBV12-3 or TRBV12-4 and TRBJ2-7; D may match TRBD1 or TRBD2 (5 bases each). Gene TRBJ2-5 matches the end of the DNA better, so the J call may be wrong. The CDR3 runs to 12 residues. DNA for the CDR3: TGTGCCAGCAGTTGGGACGAGAAGACCCAGTACTTC. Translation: CASSWDEKTQYF.

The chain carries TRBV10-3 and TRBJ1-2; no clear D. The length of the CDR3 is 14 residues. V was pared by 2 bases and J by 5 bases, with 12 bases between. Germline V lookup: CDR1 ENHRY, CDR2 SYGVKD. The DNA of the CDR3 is TGTGCCATCAGTGAGGCTTCGAGGGTTTATGGCTACACCTTC. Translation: CAISEASRVYGYTF.

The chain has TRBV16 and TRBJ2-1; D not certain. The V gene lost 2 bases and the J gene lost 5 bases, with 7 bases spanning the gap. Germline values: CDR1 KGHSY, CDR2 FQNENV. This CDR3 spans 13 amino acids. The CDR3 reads CASSQVDDNEQFF. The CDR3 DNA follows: TGTGCCAGCAGCCAAGTCGATGACAATGAGCAGTTCTTC.

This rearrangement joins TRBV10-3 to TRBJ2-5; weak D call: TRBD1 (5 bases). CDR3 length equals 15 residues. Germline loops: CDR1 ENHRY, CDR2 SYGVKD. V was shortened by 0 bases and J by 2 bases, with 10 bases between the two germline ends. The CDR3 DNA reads TGTGCCATCAGTGAGTCATGGGGCAGACAAGAGACCCAGTACTTC. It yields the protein CAISESWGRQETQYF.

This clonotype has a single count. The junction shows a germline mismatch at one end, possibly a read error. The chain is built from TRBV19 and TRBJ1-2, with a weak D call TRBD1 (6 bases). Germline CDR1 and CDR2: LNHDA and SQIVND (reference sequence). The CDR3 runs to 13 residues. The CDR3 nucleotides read TGTGCCAGCCTCGGACAGTGGAACTATGGCCACACCTTC. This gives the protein CASLGQWNYGHTF.

CDR3 sequence: CASRVSGSSTYEQYF. The CDR3 bases are TGTGCCAGCAGGGTCAGCGGTTCTAGTACATACGAGCAGTACTTC. The chain carries TRBV13 and TRBJ2-5; a possible D gene is TRBD2 (5 bases). The end of the DNA fits TRBJ2-7 better, so the J call may be wrong. The CDR3 is 15 residues long. The germline V gene has CDR1 PRHDT and CDR2 FYEKMQ (reference sequence).

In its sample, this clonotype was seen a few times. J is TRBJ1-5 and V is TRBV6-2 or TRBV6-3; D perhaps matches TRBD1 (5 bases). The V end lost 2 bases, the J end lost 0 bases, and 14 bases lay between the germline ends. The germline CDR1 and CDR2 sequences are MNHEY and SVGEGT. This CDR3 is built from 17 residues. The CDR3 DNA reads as TGTGCCAGCAGTTACGGAGGTGACAGATATAGCAATCAGCCCCAGCATTTT. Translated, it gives CASSYGGDRYSNQPQHF.

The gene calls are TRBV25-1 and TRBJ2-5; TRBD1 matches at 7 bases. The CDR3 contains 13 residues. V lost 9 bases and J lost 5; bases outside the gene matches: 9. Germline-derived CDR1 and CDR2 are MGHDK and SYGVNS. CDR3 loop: CASGDTGAETQYF. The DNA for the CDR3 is TGTGCCAGTGGAGACACAGGGGCCGAGACCCAGTACTTC.

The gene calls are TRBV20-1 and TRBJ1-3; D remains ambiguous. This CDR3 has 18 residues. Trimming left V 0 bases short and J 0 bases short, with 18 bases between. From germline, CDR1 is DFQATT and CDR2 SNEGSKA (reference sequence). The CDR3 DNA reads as TGCAGTGCTAGAGAAGGCCCGAGCCAGCCCCTCTCTGGAAACACCATATATTTT. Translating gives CSAREGPSQPLSGNTIYF.

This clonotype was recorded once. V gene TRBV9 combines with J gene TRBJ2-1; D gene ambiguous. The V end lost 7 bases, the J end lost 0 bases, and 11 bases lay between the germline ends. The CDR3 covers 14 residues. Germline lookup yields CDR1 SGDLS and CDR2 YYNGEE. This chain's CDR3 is CASAPEDSYNEQFF. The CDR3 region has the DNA TGTGCCAGCGCGCCTGAAGACTCCTACAATGAGCAGTTCTTC.

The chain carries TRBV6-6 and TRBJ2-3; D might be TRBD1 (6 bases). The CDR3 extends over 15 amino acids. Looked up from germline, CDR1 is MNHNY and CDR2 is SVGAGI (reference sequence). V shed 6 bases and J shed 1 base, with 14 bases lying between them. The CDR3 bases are TGTGCCAGCAGCAAACAGGGAGTCGGCACAGATACGCAGTATTTT. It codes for CASSKQGVGTDTQYF.

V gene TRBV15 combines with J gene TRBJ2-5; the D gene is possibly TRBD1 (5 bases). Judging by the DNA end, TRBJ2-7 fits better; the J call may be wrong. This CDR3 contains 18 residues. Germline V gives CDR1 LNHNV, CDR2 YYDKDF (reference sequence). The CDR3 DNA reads TGTGCCACCAGCAACAACTTGGCAGGGTTTCTCTTGGTCTACGAGCAGTACTTC. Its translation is CATSNNLAGFLLVYEQYF.

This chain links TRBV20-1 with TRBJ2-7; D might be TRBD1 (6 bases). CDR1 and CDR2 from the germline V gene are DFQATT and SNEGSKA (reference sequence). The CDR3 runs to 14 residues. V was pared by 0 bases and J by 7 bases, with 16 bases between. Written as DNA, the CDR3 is TGCAGTGCTAGAGATCCGCAGGGGTCGGGTGAGCAGTACTTC. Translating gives CSARDPQGSGEQYF.

The CDR3 region is CASRATGGDQPQHF. CDR3 nucleotides: TGTGCCAGCAGAGCTACAGGGGGAGATCAGCCCCAGCATTTT. The V and J genes are TRBV6-2 or TRBV6-3 and TRBJ1-5, with 8 bases identical to TRBD1. With V trimmed by 6 bases and J by 5 bases, 6 bases remained unmatched. This CDR3 contains 14 residues. Looked up from germline, CDR1 is MNHEY and CDR2 is SVGEGT.

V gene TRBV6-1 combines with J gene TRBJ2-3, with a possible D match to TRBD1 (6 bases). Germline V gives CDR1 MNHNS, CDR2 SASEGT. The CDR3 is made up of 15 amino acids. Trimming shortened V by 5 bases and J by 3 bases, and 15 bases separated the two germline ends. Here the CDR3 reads CASSTGPGETDTQYF. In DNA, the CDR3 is TGTGCCAGCAGTACAGGGCCAGGCGAGACAGATACGCAGTATTTT.

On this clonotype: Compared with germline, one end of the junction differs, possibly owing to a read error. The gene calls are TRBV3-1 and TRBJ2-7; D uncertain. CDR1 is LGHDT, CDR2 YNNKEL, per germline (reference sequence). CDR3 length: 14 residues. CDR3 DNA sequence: TGTACCAGCAGCCAAGACAAAGGGTATCGCGAGCAGTACTTC. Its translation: CTSSQDKGYREQYF.

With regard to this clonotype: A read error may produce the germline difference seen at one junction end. The CDR3 nucleotides read TGTGCCATCAGTGAGAGGGATCAGGGAACAGATACGCGGTATTTT. Protein: CAISERDQGTDTRYF. This chain links TRBV10-3 with TRBJ2-3; a weak D match, TRBD1 (5 bases). Germline V lookup: CDR1 ENHRY, CDR2 SYGVKD. CDR3 length: 15 residues.

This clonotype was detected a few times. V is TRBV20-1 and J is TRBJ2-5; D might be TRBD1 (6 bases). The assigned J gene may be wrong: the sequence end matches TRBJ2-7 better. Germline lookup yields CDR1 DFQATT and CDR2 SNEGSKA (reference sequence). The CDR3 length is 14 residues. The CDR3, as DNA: TGCAGTGCACCCGGTTTTGGCAGGGGTGACGAGCAGTACTTC. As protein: CSAPGFGRGDEQYF.